A single TCR beta chain is shown here with its context. It lacks a known antigen. It has no much larger one-base neighbor in the sample; base qualities were not kept. The record originates from a study of shared clonotypes between healthy human individuals (dated by TCRdb to about 2020). About the study as a whole: The cohort included three men and a couple of women between 18 and 49 years of age. Per donor, three plates each were used for CD4 naive and CD4 memory, two for CD8 naive, and one for CD8 memory. The study deeply sequenced blood TCR repertoires of five healthy adults to estimate repertoire size and the extent of clonotype sharing between individuals. Each donor's leukapheresis produced roughly between about 0.9 and 9.5 billion PBMCs. Libraries were prepared and TCR repertoires were sequenced by different laboratories using diverse techniques, in order to increase sequencing depth and limit assay-specific biases.

CD8 naive samples consisted of CD45RO-negative cells that were positively selected for CCR7, yielding a CD45RA+CCR7+ population without TemRA cells. The donors were healthy, HIV-negative adults with no recently reported acute infections or vaccinations. Every donor was a Caucasian adult living in Nashville, Tennessee, USA. Blood was obtained by leukapheresis, after which PBMCs were separated by Ficoll-Histopaque density gradient centrifugation and cryopreserved in liquid nitrogen vapor phase. Purity and quantity of every magnetically sorted T cell population were checked by analytical flow cytometry. Genomic DNA was isolated from each sorted fraction and quantified by UV absorbance on a Nanodrop 2000c. Taken from the germline V gene (reference sequence), the CDR1 and CDR2 loops are MNHEY and SMNVEV. Trimming takes 3 bases from V and 2 bases from J, and the germline ends sit 8 bases apart. The CDR3 goes from the cysteine to the phenylalanine over 14 residues. The kept DNA is CDR3 alone, 42 bases in frame from the first base.

TCR CDR3 regions were amplified from genomic DNA by multiplex PCR using the deep immunoSEQ assay. Genomic DNA extracted from each cell subset was distributed evenly over all wells of several immunoSEQ 96-well plates, and each plate served as one replicate. For sorted subsets, each replicate PCR was loaded with around 220 ng genomic DNA, equivalent to about 30,000 T cell genomes. The purified libraries were quantified using a Qubit 3.0 fluorometer, sized with a Bioanalyzer 2100, and then quantified again using the KAPA Library Quantification kit. A separate single-read 150-cycle Illumina NextSeq 550 flow cell was used to sequence each immunoSEQ 96-well plate. In the authors' own workflow: Because the immunoSEQ output held only junctional sequences and lacked quality scores, the filtering could not match the filtering applied to full-length reads. To assign V/J genes and CDR3, sequences were annotated against IMGT germline references using PyIR, a Python wrapper for IgBLAST v1.9. Any read was removed if the V/J assignment was weak (E-value above 1e-6), the CDR3 was missing, or the read contained stop codons, out-of-frame junctions, or ambiguous translated residues. V3J clonotypes were defined as sequences sharing an identical inferred V gene, J gene, and CDR3 amino acid sequence. Percentage overlap between repertoires was computed as shared unique clonotypes divided by the size of the smaller repertoire. Repertoire richness was assessed with RTK rarefaction, the Chao1 estimator, and Recon v2.1 estimates of unobserved clonotypes. Generation probabilities were computed with OLGA for all TCRbeta clonotypes obtained by the gDNA method from a handful of donors. TCRdb holds this immuneACCESS table with in-frame rearrangements only. Some clones are missing; in checked studies, unresolved V genes explain under half, and the rest has no known cause. D and trimming were read from the DNA, whereas the V and J calls and clone size are those reported in that table. The sample table shows approximately 650,000 clones, and 95% to 96% are seen once. Jointly, the top ten make up roughly 0.1% of the sample.

Here is what the overall study found, with its caveats: Rarefaction of sorted-subset datasets indicated incomplete sequencing despite the large sequencing depth. Across four donors, about 5% of naive CD4, roughly 3.5% of naive CD8, 2.3% of memory CD4, and roughly 0.41% of memory CD8 clonotypes were shared. Compared with non-shared clonotypes, clonotypes shared by all four sorted-subset donors had higher generation probabilities. Pairwise subsampling led to the expectation that sequencing depth would affect the degree of clonotype sharing among donors. Sampling was limited to blood, and TCR repertoires in tissue likely differ from TCR repertoires in blood. Larger estimated clonotype richness was generally found for naive subsets than for memory subsets. The genetic and exposure-history diversity represented was limited by the small number of donors.

The sequence was collected from a woman under 40 in good health. The rearranged segments are TRBV27 and TRBJ2-1; too little of a D gene remains to name it. The sample consisted of naive CD8+ T cells sorted from blood. The cell subset or site label of this sample denotes: CD45RA+CCR7+. The nucleotides are TGTGCCAGCAGTTTTTATACCCCCTACAATGAGCAGTTCTTC. The translation is CASSFYTPYNEQFF.